This T cell receptor beta chain was profiled in a study of T-cell reconstitution after alpha-beta-depleted transplantation in children. Trimming took 1 base from V and 0 from J, leaving 9 bases between them. This CDR3 region has 15 residues. CDR1 is PRHDT and CDR2 is FYEKMQ in the germline V gene (reference sequence). This clonotype was counted a few times. The authors prepared the TCRbeta library with unique molecular identifiers. TCRdb called the PCR reads again in MiXCR, with one record for every CDR3 protein. The repertoire holds 350,000 to 400,000 distinct CDR3 sequences, with about an eighth as singletons.

The J gene is TRBJ1-2, the V gene TRBV13, with D unresolved. The sequence was obtained from a human donor who donated a stem cell graft to a child with Fanconi anemia. This sample comprised PBMCs, obtained from the stem cell graft. The CDR3, as DNA: TGTGCCAGCAGCTTAGTTGACGGAGCTAACTATGGCTACACCTTC. Its protein product is CASSLVDGANYGYTF.